The following is a TCR beta chain sequence with its context. Germline lookup yields CDR1 MNHEY and CDR2 SMNVEV (reference sequence). The CDR3 length is 13 residues. V shed 7 bases and J shed 5 bases, with 14 bases lying between them. This sample was included in a study of blood T cell repertoires in COVID-19. At the level of the study: Samples representing acute and convalescent COVID-19 were sourced from the United States, Italy and Spain. Sources were T cells, B-cell-depleted T cells, or PBMCs; the material itself was cDNA or gDNA.

Sequencing was performed with immunoSEQ multiplex PCR; in TCRdb, only in-frame clones are kept and a portion is missing. The table records some 350,000 clones, roughly nine tenths of them present only once. Seattle participants joined during active infection and were tracked over time. This sequence originates from a woman under 40 with COVID-19, enrolled during active disease. The chain combines TRBV27 with TRBJ1-1; D uncertain. The sequenced sample was peripheral blood. For the CDR3, the DNA is TGTGCCAGCACGTTTGGGAGGAATACTGAAGCTTTCTTT. This codes for CASTFGRNTEAFF.